This T cell receptor (beta chain) was profiled in a study of blood T cell repertoires in COVID-19 (dated by TCRdb to 2018 to 2020). As for the study more broadly: The collaborator samples originated in the United States, Italy and Spain and spanned the acute and convalescent phases of COVID-19. The prospective study material was composed of cDNA or gDNA derived from T cells, B-cell-depleted T cells, or PBMCs. Subjects who had been exposed to COVID-19, were actively infected with it, or had recovered from it provided the deeply sampled blood TCRbeta repertoires that made up the dataset. The repertoires were made available in a free public database intended to serve as a resource for research on the immune response to SARS-CoV-2. The samples were drawn from two sources: the first 160 participants of the ongoing ImmuneRACE study, and 1,200 or so subjects contributed by 6 global collaborators. The sample metadata nearly always contained a de-identified subject ID, COVID-19 status, age in years and sex. Where available, HLA class I and class II types were taken from metadata supplied by the sample provider and were not determined by assay-based typing. Beyond this particular receptor, the publication reports: The amount of clinical and demographic metadata varied by source and participant and was provided uncurated.

The immunoSEQ Assay, a bias-controlled multiplex PCR, was used to amplify TCRbeta CDR3 regions from genomic DNA. In the source study's methods: Within the assay, amplification of reference gene primers was used to estimate how many nucleated cells each sample contained. To quantify the absolute abundance of each unique TCRbeta CDR3 rearrangement, sequence reads were collapsed and filtered. For each sample, productive Simpson clonality was calculated by taking the square root of Simpson's diversity index across productive rearrangements. TCRdb retrieved this table from immuneACCESS and kept in-frame rearrangements only. Not all clones are present; in checked studies, unresolved V genes account for under half, and no reason is known for the remainder. V and J calls and clone size follow that table, whereas D and trimming were derived from the DNA. The sample data list under 350,000 clones, and nearly 90% of these were observed just once. The ten biggest clones cover around 1.9% of the sample.

Enrolling through a virtual design, the prospective study's participants ranged in age from roughly 18 to 95 years and lived across 20 to 30 United States geographic areas. To assign participants to cohorts, the prospective study relied on clinical history that participants themselves reported in a screening survey and a study questionnaire. Recovered participants in ImmuneRACE Cohort 3 were defined by two consecutive negative NP/OP PCR tests, clearance by a healthcare professional, or resolution of symptoms. Mobile phlebotomists in the prospective study collected whole blood, serum and a nasopharyngeal or oropharyngeal swab from every participant. Participants in the prospective study had the option to provide additional blood draws and questionnaires over a roughly 2-month period. Before DNA extraction, prospective study blood samples were shipped either frozen or at room temperature. On this clone: Its antigen remains unidentified. Qualities for individual bases were not recorded, and no much larger clone is one base off.

Taken from cysteine to phenylalanine, the CDR3 has 17 residues. Only CDR3 DNA is held: 51 bases, read in frame from base 1. Trimming at the junction amounts to 7 bases on V and 0 bases on J, and the germline ends lie 15 bases apart. CDR1 and CDR2 are drawn from the germline V gene: KGHDR, SFDVKD. The sequence links TRBV24-1 to TRBJ1-6; possibly the D gene is TRBD1, per 5 matching bases. The sequenced sample was PBMCs or T cells enriched from blood (not recorded which). This sequence was found in a woman aged 55-70 years who had recovered from COVID-19. The CDR3 is CATSPGRGTSYNSPLHF. The nucleotide sequence is TGTGCCACCAGCCCGGGCCGGGGGACCTCCTATAATTCACCCCTCCACTTT.